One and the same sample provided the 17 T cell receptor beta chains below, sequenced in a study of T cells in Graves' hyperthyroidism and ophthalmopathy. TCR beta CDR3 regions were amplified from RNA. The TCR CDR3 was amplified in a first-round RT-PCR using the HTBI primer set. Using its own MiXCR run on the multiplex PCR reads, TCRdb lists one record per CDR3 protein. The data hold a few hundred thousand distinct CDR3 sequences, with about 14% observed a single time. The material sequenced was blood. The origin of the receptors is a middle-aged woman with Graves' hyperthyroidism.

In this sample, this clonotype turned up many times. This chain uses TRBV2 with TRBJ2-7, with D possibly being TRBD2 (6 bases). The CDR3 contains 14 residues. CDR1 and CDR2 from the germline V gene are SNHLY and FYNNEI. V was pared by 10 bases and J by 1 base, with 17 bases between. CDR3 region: CATTRTTESYEQYF. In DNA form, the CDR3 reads TGTGCCACCACACGGACTACCGAGTCCTACGAGCAGTACTTC.

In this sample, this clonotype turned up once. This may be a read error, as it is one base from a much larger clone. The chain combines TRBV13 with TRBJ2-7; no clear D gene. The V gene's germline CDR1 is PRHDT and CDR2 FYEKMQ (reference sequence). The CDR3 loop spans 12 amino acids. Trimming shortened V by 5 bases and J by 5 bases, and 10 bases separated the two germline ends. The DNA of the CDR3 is TGTGCCAGCAGCCTACCCCTCCACGAGCAGTACTTC. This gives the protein CASSLPLHEQYF.

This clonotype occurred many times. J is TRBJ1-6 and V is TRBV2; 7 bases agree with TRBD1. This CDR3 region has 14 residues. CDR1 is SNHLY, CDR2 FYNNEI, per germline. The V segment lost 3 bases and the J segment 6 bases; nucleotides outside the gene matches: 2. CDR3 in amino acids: CASSDRQGNSPLHF. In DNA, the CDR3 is TGTGCCAGCAGTGACCGACAGGGTAATTCACCCCTCCACTTT.

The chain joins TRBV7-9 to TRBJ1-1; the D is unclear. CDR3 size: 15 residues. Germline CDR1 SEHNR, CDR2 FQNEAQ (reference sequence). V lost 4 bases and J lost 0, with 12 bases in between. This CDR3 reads CASSSPHQVNTEAFF. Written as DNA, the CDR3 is TGTGCCAGCAGCTCACCACACCAAGTGAACACTGAAGCTTTCTTT.

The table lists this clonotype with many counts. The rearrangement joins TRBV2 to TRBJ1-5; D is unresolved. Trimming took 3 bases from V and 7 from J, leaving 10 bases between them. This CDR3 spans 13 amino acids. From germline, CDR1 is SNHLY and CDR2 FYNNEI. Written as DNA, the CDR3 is TGTGCCAGCAGTGACATGGGGAACCAGCCCCAGCATTTT. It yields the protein CASSDMGNQPQHF. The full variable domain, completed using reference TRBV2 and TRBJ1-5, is EPEVTQTPSHQVTQMGQEVILRCVPISNHLYFYWYRQILGQKVEFLVSFYNNEISEKSEIFDDQFSVERPDGSNFTLKIRSTKLEDSAMYFCASSDMGNQPQHFGDGTRLSIL.

The CDR3 bases are TGTGCCAGCAGCTTATCGGAGCACCCTGGCTACACCTTC. Translating it yields CASSLSEHPGYTF. The chain couples TRBV7-9 to TRBJ1-2; D remains unclear. The V and J ends lost 2 bases and 7 bases respectively, with 11 bases between them. CDR3 size: 13 residues. CDR1 and CDR2 from the germline V gene are SEHNR and FQNEAQ (reference sequence).

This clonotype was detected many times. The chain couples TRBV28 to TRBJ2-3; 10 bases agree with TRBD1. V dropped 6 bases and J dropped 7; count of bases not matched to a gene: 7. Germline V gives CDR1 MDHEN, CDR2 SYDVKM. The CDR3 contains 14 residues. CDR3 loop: CASSRDRGSYTQYF. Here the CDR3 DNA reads TGTGCCAGCAGCCGGGACAGGGGATCATATACGCAGTATTTT.

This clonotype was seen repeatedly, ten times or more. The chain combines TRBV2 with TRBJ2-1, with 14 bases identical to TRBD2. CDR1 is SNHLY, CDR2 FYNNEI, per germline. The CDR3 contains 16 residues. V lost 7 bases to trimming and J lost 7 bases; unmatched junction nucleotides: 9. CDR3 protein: CASIRETSGRVNEQFF. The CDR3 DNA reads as TGTGCCAGCATCCGGGAGACTAGCGGGAGGGTGAATGAGCAGTTCTTC.

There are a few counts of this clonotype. The CDR3 loop reads CASSLQGHMNTEAFF. For the CDR3, the DNA is TGTGCCAGCAGTTTACAAGGGCACATGAACACTGAAGCTTTCTTT. The genes are TRBV28 and TRBJ1-1; D remains unclear. The CDR3 is 15 amino acids. V was shortened by 2 bases and J by 0 bases, with 10 bases between the two germline ends. Germline V gene data show CDR1 as MDHEN and CDR2 as SYDVKM.

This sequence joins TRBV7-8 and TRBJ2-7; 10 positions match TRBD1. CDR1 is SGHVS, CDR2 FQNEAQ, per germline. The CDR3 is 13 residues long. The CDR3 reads CARSPGQGWGQYF. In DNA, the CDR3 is TGTGCTAGAAGCCCGGGACAGGGGTGGGGGCAGTACTTC.

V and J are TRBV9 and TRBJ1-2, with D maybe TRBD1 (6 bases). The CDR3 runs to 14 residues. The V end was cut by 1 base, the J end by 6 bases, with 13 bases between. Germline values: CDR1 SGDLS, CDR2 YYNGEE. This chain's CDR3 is CASSVTGMLDGYTF. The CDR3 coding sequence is TGTGCCAGCAGCGTAACAGGGATGTTAGATGGCTACACCTTC.

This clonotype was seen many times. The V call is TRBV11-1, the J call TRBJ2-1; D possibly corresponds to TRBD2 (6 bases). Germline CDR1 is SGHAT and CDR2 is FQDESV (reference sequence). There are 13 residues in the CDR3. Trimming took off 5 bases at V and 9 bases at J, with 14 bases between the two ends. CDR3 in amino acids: CASSLRLGGEQFF. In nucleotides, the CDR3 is TGTGCCAGCAGCCTCCGACTAGGAGGTGAGCAGTTCTTC. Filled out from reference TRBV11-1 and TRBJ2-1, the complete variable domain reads EAEVAQSPRYKITEKSQAVAFWCDPISGHATLYWYRQILGQGPELLVQFQDESVVDDSQLPKDRFSAERLKGVDSTLKIQPAELGDSAMYLCASSLRLGGEQFFGPGTRLTVL.

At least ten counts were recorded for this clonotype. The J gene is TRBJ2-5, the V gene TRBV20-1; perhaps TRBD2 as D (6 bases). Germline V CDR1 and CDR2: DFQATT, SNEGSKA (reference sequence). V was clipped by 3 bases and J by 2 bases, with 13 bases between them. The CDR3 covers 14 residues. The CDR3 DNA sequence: TGCAGTGCTAGCCCGGGGACTTATCAAGAGACCCAGTACTTC. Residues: CSASPGTYQETQYF.

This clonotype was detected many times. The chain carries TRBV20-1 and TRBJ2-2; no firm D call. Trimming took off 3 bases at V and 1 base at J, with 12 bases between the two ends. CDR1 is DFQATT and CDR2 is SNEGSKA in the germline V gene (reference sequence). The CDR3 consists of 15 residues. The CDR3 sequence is CSARTRRLNTGELFF. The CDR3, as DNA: TGCAGTGCTAGGACGCGCAGATTGAACACCGGGGAGCTGTTTTTT.

Here the CDR3 DNA reads TGTGCCAGCAGCGTCGGGCTAGCGGGAGACGAGCAGTACTTC. Amino acids: CASSVGLAGDEQYF. V usage is TRBV9 and J usage is TRBJ2-7; TRBD2 matches at 10 bases. Germline trimming cut 2 bases from V and 5 bases from J; bases unmatched to any gene: 4. Germline CDR1 is SGDLS and CDR2 is YYNGEE. The CDR3 has 14 amino acids.

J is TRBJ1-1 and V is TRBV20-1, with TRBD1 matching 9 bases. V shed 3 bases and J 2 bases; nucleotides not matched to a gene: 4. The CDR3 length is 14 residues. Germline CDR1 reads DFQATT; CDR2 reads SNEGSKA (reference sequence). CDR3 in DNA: TGCAGTGCTAGGGCAACAGGGGGCAACACTGAAGCTTTCTTT. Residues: CSARATGGNTEAFF.

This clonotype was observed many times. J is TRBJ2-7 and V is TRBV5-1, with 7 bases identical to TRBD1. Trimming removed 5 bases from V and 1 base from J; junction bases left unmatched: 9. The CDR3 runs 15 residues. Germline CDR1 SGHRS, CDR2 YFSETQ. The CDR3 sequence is CASSGGGQLSYEQYF. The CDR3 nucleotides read TGCGCCAGCAGTGGTGGGGGACAGCTATCCTACGAGCAGTACTTC.